This TCR beta chain was sequenced during a study of memory CD4+ T cells and cytomegalovirus serostatus. Findings and limits, study-wide: About 40% of the roughly 160 known CMV-associated TCRbeta sequences appeared in CD4+ memory. The CMV-associated TCR signature appears largely within the CD4+ memory repertoire.

CDR1 and CDR2 (germline): MGHRA, YSYEKL. Trimming shortened V by 0 bases and J by 10 bases, and 13 bases separated the two germline ends. The CDR3 length is 15 residues. Generated by immunoSEQ multiplex PCR, the TCRdb table keeps only in-frame clones and is missing some. This sample has about 25,000 clones, with about 80% found just once. The sort gate was single viable CD3+CD4+CD8-CD45RO+ cells for memory CD4+ T cells. Serum IgG to CMV pp150, pp28, p38 and p52 defined serostatus. Positive selection with CD4 microbeads enriched total CD4+ T cells. Concerning this clone: Antigen specificity is unknown.

This receptor was identified in an adult in good health and CMV-seronegative. The chain carries TRBV4-1 and TRBJ1-6, with D perhaps TRBD1 (5 bases). Sequenced input: memory CD4+ T cells from blood. CDR3 residues: CASSQDRSGISPLHF. CDR3 nucleotide sequence: TGCGCCAGCAGCCAAGATCGGTCAGGGATATCACCCCTCCACTTT.